This T cell receptor beta chain was observed in a study of blood T cells in healthy people across ages (dated by TCRdb to about 2015). Turning to the overall study: In model experiments, template switching captured about one uniquely barcoded TCR beta cDNA molecule for every two T cells. Using the same blood draw, the study looked at two additional independent replicas of 1 million unique cDNA reads for two donors, one aged 18 to 30 and the other aged 80 or older. Donors of different ages were randomly distributed across sequencing lanes to avoid experimental bias. Using deep sequencing normalized with unique cDNA molecular identifiers, the study measured how TCR beta repertoire diversity changes with age. The donors were divided into four age groups: young (average roughly 15 years), middle-aged (over 35), aged (about 56) and long-lived (about 90). The research as a whole found: A strong correlation was found between observed TCR beta diversity and the percentage of naive T cells measured by flow cytometry. Conclusive comparison of naive and antigen-experienced compartments was prevented by the profiling of bulk unsorted PBMCs. Donor CMV infection status was unknown, potentially confounding age-related changes in expanded clonotypes. Compared with the aged group, the long-lived group had more naive CD4+ T cells, fewer expanded clones and increased TCR diversity, a pattern suggesting age selection. Observed TCR beta diversity per million T cells fell roughly linearly with age, and a significant reduction was already apparent by age approximately 40. Estimates of total diversity based on one million sequenced T cells were considered lower bounds and underestimates.

Library construction relied on 5' RACE. TCRdb lists the instrument as Illumina HiSeq 2500. A second PCR of about 6 to 11 cycles was run with a J-beta primer mix and a sample-barcoded 5' primer. Each TCR beta cDNA molecule received a unique molecular identifier from a template-switch 5' adaptor carrying 12 random nucleotides. Each sample yielded at least 2.5 million CDR3-containing paired-end reads. First-strand cDNA was synthesized from all RNA with the Mint cDNA synthesis kit, primed by a TRBC-specific oligonucleotide. All cDNA was treated with uracil-DNA glycosylase and then went through a first 18-cycle PCR with the universal primers M1SS and BC2_uni_R. Per the authors' processing: Normalization of each sample was performed by random selection of 1 million high-quality reads, each carrying a distinct molecular identifier. Reads sharing molecular identifiers were discarded rather than binned into consensus sequences. MiTCR, with a Q25 quality threshold and the strictest error-elimination algorithm, was used for CDR3 identification, clonotype clustering and error correction. A nonparametric unseen species model with Euler transformation was used to estimate lower-bound total TCR beta diversity. TCRdb ran its own pipeline on the public reads, namely fastp trimming at Q25 and MiXCR clone calling, and kept in-frame beta chains. Rows merge per CDR3 protein into single entries with the most common DNA and genes. In this record, the V and J calls reflect TCRdb's handling and not the investigators' own analysis. This sample is represented by 1 million or so distinct CDR3 sequences; 40% to 50% of them were singletons. The ten most abundant clones make up under 20% of the sample.

The germline V gene (reference sequence) gives CDR1 as DFQATT and CDR2 as SNEGSKA. CDR3 length: 16 amino acids, cysteine to phenylalanine. Of the read, only the CDR3 DNA is kept; its 48 bases are in frame from base 1. V gives up 8 bases and J gives up 5 bases, and the segment between their germline ends measures 25 bases. The donors were roughly 40 Caucasian individuals from Russia, aged 6 to 90 years, who were systemically healthy. Approximately 9.7 milliliters of peripheral blood were drawn from each donor into EDTA-treated Vacutainer tubes. PBMCs were isolated by Ficoll-Paque density-gradient centrifugation, with at least 7 million obtained per sample. Total RNA, at least 6 micrograms per sample, was extracted from PBMCs with Trizol reagent. For every donor, an aliquot of PBMCs went through flow cytometry to measure the percentages of naive CD45RAhigh/CD27high T cells. About this clonotype: Which antigen it targets is not known. A much more abundant neighbour one base away suggests this may be a read error.

This sequence uses TRBV20-1 and TRBJ2-1, with TRBD2 as a weak D call on 5 bases. The sample comprised blood. The TCR was taken from a woman aged 60-75 years in good health. The CDR3 region: CSPSGRPGGLNNEQFF. The DNA sequence is as follows: TGCAGTCCCAGCGGCCGGCCCGGCGGGTTGAACAATGAGCAGTTCTTC.